This T cell receptor beta chain is drawn from a study of blood T cell repertoires in COVID-19. Assay: immunoSEQ multiplex PCR; the TCRdb copy retains only in-frame clones and omits some. The sample carries around 94,000 clones, almost 85% recorded once. The CDR3 loop spans 15 amino acids. The V gene's germline CDR1 is SGHTA and CDR2 FQGTGA. Germline trimming cut 5 bases from V and 5 bases from J; bases unmatched to any gene: 10. This clonotype originated in a man aged 35-49 years with active or convalescent COVID-19. What was sequenced was peripheral blood. V gene TRBV7-3 combines with J gene TRBJ2-7; the match to TRBD1 covers 9 bases. Written as DNA, the CDR3 is TGTGCCAGCAGCGACGTCCGGACAGGGGCCCACGAGCAGTACTTC. Protein sequence: CASSDVRTGAHEQYF.